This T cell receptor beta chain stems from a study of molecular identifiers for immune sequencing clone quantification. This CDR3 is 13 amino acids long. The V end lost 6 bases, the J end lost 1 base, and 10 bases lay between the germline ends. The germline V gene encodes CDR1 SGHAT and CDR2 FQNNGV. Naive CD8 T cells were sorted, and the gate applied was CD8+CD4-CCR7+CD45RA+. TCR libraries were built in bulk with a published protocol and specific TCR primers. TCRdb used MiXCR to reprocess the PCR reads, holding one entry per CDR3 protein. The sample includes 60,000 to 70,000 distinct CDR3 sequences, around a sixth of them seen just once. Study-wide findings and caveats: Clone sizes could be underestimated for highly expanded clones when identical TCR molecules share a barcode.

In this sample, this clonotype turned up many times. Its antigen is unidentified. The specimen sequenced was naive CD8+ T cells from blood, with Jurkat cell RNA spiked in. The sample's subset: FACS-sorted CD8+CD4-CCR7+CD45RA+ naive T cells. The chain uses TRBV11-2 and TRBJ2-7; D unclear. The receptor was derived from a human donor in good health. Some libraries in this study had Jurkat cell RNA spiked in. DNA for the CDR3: TGTGCCAGCAGGGCCGGTGGTTCCTACGAGCAGTACTTC. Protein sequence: CASRAGGSYEQYF.